These 2 T cell receptor beta chains were all obtained from the same sample, sequenced in a study of shared clonotypes between healthy human individuals. Only in-frame clones appear in the TCRdb table, and some are missing; sequencing was by immunoSEQ multiplex PCR. The table has more than 80,000 clones, about two thirds seen once; the top ten hold approximately 49%. The sequencing sample was made of memory CD8+ T cells sorted from blood. Subset defined: CD45RO+ cells pooled with CCR7-negative TemRA cells. The receptors stem from a man in his thirties or forties in good health.

This clone was detected only once. The V and J genes are TRBV7-3 and TRBJ2-5; the D is unclear. Looked up from germline, CDR1 is SGHTA and CDR2 is FQGTGA. This CDR3 spans 14 amino acids. V lost 2 bases, J lost 5 bases, and 12 bases lay in between. The CDR3 DNA sequence: TGTGCCAGCAGCTTACTGACAAGCACGGAGACCCAGTACTTC. Residues: CASSLLTSTETQYF.

The chain is built from TRBV7-3 and TRBJ2-2; TRBD2 aligns across 8 bases. This CDR3 comprises 15 residues. Germline CDR1 reads SGHTA; CDR2 reads FQGTGA. V was clipped by 5 bases and J by 4 bases; unmatched bases: 6. CDR3 sequence (DNA): TGTGCCAGCAGCCCAGGACTAGCCGGCACCGGGGAGCTGTTTTTT. It is translated as CASSPGLAGTGELFF.